This T cell receptor (beta chain) was sequenced in a study of beta chain features in type 1 diabetes. What was sequenced were expressed TCRB transcripts, since all of the isolated RNA had been reverse transcribed. TCRdb's copy holds only in-frame clones and misses some; the assay was immunoSEQ multiplex PCR. The sample lists about 280,000 clones; about 15% were seen once. Study-wide points: The study found moderately but significantly shorter TCRB CDR3s in all four CD4+ subsets of Type 1 diabetes patients. VDJ junctions in type 1 diabetes patients carried more deletions and fewer insertions. Patients' naive, central memory and regulatory TCRB repertoires appeared more alike than those of healthy donors. Sequencing from cDNA could over-represent high-TCR-expressing cells.

This clone showed up just a few times. Its target is unknown. V was cut by 4 bases and J by 2 bases, with 11 bases left in between. The V gene's germline CDR1 is SNHLY and CDR2 FYNNEI. CDR3 size: 14 residues. The V call is TRBV2, the J call TRBJ1-2; D not certain. The clonotype originates from a man younger than 30 with type 1 diabetes. Input material: naive CD4+ T cells from blood. DNA for the CDR3: TGTGCCAGCAGTGTAGAGGGAAGGAACTATGGCTACACCTTC. This encodes CASSVEGRNYGYTF.